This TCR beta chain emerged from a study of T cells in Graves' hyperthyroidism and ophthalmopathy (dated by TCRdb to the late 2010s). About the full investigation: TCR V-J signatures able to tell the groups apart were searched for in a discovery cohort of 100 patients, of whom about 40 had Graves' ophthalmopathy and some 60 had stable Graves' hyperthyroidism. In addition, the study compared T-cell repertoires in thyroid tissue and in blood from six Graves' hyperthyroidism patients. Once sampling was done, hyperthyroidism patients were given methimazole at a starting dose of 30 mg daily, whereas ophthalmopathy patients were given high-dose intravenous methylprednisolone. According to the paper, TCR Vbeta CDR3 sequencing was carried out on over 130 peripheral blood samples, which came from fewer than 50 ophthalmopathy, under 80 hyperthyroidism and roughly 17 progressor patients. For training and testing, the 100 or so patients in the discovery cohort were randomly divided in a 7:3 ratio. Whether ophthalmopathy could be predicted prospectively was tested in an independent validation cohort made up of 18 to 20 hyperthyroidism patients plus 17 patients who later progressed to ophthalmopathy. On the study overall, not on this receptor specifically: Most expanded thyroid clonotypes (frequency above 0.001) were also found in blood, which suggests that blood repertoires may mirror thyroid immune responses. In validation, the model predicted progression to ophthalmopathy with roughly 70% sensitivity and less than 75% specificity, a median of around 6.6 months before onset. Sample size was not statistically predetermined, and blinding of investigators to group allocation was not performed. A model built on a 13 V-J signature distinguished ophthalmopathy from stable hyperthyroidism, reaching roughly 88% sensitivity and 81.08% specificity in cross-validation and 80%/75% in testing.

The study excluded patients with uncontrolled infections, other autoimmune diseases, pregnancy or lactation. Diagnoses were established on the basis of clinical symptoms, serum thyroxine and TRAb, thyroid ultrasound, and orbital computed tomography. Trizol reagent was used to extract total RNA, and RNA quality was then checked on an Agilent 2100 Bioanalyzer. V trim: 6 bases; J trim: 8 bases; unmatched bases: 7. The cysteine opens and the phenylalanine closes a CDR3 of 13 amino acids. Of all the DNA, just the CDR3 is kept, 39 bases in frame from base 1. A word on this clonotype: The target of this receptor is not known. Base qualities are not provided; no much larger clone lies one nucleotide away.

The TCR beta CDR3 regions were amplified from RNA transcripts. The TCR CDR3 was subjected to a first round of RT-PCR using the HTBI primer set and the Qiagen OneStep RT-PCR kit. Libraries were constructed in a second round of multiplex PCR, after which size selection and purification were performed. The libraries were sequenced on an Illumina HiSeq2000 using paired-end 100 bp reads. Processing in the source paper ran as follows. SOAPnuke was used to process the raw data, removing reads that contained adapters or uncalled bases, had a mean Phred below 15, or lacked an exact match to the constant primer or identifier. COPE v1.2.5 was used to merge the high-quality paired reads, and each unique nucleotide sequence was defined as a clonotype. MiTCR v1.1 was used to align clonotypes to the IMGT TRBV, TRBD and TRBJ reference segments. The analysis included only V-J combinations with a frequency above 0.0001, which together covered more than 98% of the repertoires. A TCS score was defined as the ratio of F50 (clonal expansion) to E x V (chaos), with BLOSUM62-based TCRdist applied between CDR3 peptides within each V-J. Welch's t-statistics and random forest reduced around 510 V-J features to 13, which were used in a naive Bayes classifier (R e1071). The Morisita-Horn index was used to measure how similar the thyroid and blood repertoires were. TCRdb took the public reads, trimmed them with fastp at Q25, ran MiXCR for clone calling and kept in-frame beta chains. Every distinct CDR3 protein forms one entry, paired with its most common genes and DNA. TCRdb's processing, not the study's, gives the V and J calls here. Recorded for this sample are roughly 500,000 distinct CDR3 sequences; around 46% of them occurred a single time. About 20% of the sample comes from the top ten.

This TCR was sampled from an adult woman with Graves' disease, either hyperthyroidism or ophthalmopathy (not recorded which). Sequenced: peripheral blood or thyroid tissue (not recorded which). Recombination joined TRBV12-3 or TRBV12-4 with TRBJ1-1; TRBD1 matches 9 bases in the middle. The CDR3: CASSIEGQGEAFF. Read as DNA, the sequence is TGTGCCAGCAGCATAGAGGGACAGGGCGAAGCTTTCTTT.